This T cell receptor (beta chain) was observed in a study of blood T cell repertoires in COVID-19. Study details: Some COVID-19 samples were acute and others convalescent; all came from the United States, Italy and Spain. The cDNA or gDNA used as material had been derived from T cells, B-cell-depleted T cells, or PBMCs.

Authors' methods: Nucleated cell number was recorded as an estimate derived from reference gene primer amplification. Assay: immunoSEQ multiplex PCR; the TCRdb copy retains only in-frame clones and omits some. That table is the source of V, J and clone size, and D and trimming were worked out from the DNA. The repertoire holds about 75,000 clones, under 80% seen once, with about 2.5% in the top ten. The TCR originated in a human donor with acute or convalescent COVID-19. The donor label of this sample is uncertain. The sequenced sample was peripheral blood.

CDR3 in DNA: TGTGCCAGCACCATGGGGGCAAGGGGCAATCAGCCCCAGCATTTT. Translated: CASTMGARGNQPQHF. The chain joins TRBV6-5 to TRBJ1-5; D may be TRBD1 (6 bases). Germline CDR1 MNHEY, CDR2 SVGAGI. The CDR3 extends over 15 amino acids. V was cut by 7 bases and J by 2 bases, with 15 bases left in between.